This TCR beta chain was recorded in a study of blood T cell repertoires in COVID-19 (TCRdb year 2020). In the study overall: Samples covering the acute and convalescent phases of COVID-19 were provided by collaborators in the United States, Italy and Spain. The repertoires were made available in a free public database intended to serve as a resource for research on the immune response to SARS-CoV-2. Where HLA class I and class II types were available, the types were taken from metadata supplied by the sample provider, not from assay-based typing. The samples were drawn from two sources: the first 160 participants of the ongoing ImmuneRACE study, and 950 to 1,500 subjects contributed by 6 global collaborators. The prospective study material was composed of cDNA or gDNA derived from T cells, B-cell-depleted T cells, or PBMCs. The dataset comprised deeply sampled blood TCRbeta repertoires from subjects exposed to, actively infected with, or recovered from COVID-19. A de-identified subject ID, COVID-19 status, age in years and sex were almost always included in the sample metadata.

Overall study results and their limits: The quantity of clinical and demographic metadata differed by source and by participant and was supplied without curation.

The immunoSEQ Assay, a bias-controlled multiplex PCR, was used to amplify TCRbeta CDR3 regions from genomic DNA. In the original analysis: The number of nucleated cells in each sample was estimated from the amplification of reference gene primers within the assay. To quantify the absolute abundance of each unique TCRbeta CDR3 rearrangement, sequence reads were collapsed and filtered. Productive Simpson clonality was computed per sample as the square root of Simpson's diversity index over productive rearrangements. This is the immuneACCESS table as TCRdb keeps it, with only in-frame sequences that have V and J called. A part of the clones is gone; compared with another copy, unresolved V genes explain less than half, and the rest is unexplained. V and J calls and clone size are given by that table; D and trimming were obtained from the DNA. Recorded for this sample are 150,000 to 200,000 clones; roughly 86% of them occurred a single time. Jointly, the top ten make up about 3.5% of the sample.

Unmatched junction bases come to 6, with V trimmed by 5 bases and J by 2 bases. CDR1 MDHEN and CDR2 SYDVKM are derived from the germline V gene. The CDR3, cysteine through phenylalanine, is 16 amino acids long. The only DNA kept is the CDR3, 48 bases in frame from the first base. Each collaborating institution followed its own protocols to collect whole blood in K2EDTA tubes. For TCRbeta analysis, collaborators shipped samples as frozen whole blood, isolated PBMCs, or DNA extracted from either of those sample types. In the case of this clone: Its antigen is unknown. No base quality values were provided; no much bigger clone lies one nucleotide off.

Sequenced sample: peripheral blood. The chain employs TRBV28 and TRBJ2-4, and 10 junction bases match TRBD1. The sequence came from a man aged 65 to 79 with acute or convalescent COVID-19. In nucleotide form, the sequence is TGTGCCAGCAGTCCCTGGGACAGGGGAACCAAAAACATTCAGTACTTC. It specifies CASSPWDRGTKNIQYF.